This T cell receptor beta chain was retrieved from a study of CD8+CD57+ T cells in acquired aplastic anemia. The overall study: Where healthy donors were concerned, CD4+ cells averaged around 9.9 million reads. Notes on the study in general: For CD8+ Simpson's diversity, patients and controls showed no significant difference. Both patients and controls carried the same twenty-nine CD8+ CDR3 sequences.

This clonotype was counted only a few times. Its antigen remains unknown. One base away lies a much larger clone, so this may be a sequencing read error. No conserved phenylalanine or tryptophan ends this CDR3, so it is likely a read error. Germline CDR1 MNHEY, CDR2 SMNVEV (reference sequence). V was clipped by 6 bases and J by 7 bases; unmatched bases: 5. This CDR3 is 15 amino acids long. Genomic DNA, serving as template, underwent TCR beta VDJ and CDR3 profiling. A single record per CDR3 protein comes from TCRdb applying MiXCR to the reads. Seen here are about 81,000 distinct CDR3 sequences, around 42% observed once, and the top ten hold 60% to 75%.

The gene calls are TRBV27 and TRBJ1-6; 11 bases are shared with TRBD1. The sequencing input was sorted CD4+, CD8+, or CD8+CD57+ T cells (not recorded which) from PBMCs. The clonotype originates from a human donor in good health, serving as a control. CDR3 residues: CASRTGTGGNSPLHL. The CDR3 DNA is TGTGCCAGCAGGACCGGGACAGGGGGGAATTCACCCCTCCACCTT.